A single sample gave rise to the 16 T cell receptor beta chains below, sequenced in a study of blood T cell repertoires in COVID-19. Sequencing used immunoSEQ multiplex PCR; TCRdb keeps in-frame clones, though not all of them. The data contain about 140,000 clones, more than 75% of them singletons. Sample: PBMCs or T cells enriched from blood (not recorded which). The receptors were gathered from a man aged 60 to 75 who had recovered from COVID-19.

This chain connects TRBV29-1 to TRBJ2-1; no clear D. CDR1 and CDR2 from the germline V gene are SQVTM and ANQGSEA. This CDR3 spans 13 amino acids. Trimming cost V 7 bases and J 0 bases, with 10 bases left between them. The CDR3 DNA reads TGCAGCGCCCGCCCTACCTCCTACAATGAGCAGTTCTTC. Its translation is CSARPTSYNEQFF.

This clone was counted only a few times. The chain links TRBV5-1 to TRBJ1-3; D is unclear. There are 14 residues in the CDR3. CDR1 and CDR2 (germline): SGHRS, YFSETQ. The V end lost 4 bases, the J end lost 4 bases, and 12 bases lay between the germline ends. The CDR3 here is CASSPGGIGNTIYF. The CDR3 DNA reads as TGCGCCAGCAGCCCAGGAGGGATAGGAAACACCATATATTTT.

This chain's CDR3 is CATSTGQIQETQYF. CDR3 nucleotides: TGTGCCACCAGCACGGGACAGATCCAAGAGACCCAGTACTTC. The chain recombines TRBV15 with TRBJ2-5; 7 positions agree with TRBD1. The CDR3 loop spans 14 amino acids. Germline CDR1 and CDR2: LNHNV and YYDKDF (reference sequence). V lost 4 bases to trimming and J lost 1 base; unmatched junction nucleotides: 3.

This sequence joins TRBV4-1 and TRBJ1-1; D might be TRBD1 (5 bases). Germline loops: CDR1 MGHRA, CDR2 YSYEKL. The CDR3 runs to 15 residues. V lost 0 bases, J lost 0 bases, and 8 bases lay in between. CDR3 sequence (DNA): TGCGCCAGCAGCCAAGAGGGGCGGCTGAACACTGAAGCTTTCTTT. Protein sequence: CASSQEGRLNTEAFF.

The chain joins TRBV7-8 to TRBJ2-1, with 11 bases fitting TRBD2. This CDR3 is built from 15 residues. Germline-derived CDR1 and CDR2 are SGHVS and FQNEAQ. Losses at the gene ends were 5 bases for V and 9 bases for J; bases not matched to a gene: 9. This chain's CDR3 is CASSPRLAGSGEQFF. Written as DNA, the CDR3 is TGTGCCAGCAGCCCCCGACTAGCGGGGAGCGGTGAGCAGTTCTTC.

This sequence joins TRBV28 and TRBJ1-6; D perhaps matches TRBD1 (6 bases). The CDR3 contains 13 residues. The germline V gene encodes CDR1 MDHEN and CDR2 SYDVKM. V lost 8 bases and J 6 bases, leaving 11 bases between the germline ends. This CDR3 is CASRQDPNSPLHF. CDR3 coding DNA: TGTGCCAGCCGACAGGACCCTAATTCACCCCTCCACTTT.

The J gene is TRBJ1-2, the V gene TRBV28, with a weak D call TRBD1 (5 bases). Germline loops: CDR1 MDHEN, CDR2 SYDVKM. CDR3 length: 15 amino acids. Trimming removed 7 bases from V and 4 bases from J, with 19 bases in between. The CDR3 sequence is CASTGEGRFIYGYTF. The CDR3 DNA reads TGTGCCAGCACCGGGGAGGGGCGTTTCATCTATGGCTACACCTTC.

This rearrangement joins TRBV30 to TRBJ1-1, with 8 bases that match TRBD1. J was trimmed by 10 bases and V by 1 base; bases with no gene match: 8. The CDR3 runs 13 residues. Germline V lookup: CDR1 GTSNPN, CDR2 SVGIG (reference sequence). The CDR3 region is CAWSGGQGYLAFF. CDR3 DNA sequence: TGTGCCTGGAGTGGAGGACAGGGTTACTTAGCTTTCTTT.

The chain is built from TRBV27 and TRBJ2-7; D is possibly TRBD1 (6 bases). Trimming left V 5 bases short and J 4 bases short, with 18 bases between. The CDR3 runs to 15 residues. The germline V gene encodes CDR1 MNHEY and CDR2 SMNVEV (reference sequence). The CDR3: CASSDPGTRGYEQYF. CDR3 DNA sequence: TGTGCCAGCAGTGATCCCGGGACACGAGGTTACGAGCAGTACTTC.

V gene TRBV29-1 combines with J gene TRBJ2-3; TRBD1 matches 12 bases. The J segment lost 3 bases and the V segment lost 7 bases, leaving 5 bases of the junction unmatched. The CDR3 covers 14 residues. Looked up from germline, CDR1 is SQVTM and CDR2 is ANQGSEA. Here the CDR3 reads CSGGQGAGTDTQYF. The CDR3 nucleotides read TGCAGCGGGGGACAGGGGGCAGGGACAGATACGCAGTATTTT.

This rearrangement joins TRBV28 to TRBJ1-1; D unresolved. The CDR3 contains 14 residues. Deletions cut 2 bases from V and 5 bases from J, with 12 bases between. Germline assignment: CDR1 MDHEN and CDR2 SYDVKM. This chain's CDR3 is CASSLSGGSTEAFF. The CDR3 bases are TGTGCCAGCAGTTTAAGCGGCGGGTCGACTGAAGCTTTCTTT.

This clone has only a few counts. V gene TRBV5-1 combines with J gene TRBJ1-2; D remains ambiguous. The CDR3 is 14 residues long. Germline CDR1 reads SGHRS; CDR2 reads YFSETQ. V lost 4 bases and J 6 bases, leaving 16 bases between the germline ends. The CDR3 nucleotides are TGCGCCAGCAGCGCCTCCGCGCAAACCGATGGCTACACCTTC. Translating gives CASSASAQTDGYTF.

The genes are TRBV7-9 and TRBJ1-2, with D possibly being TRBD1 (5 bases). CDR1 and CDR2 from the germline V gene are SEHNR and FQNEAQ (reference sequence). The CDR3 runs to 14 residues. V lost 3 bases, J lost 4 bases, and 12 bases lay in between. CDR3 bases: TGTGCCAGCAGCTTTGACAGCCTGATCTATGGCTACACCTTC. It yields the protein CASSFDSLIYGYTF.

This chain connects TRBV5-4 to TRBJ2-2; possibly TRBD2 for D (7 bases). The CDR3 has 15 residues. CDR1 and CDR2 (germline): SGHNT, YYREEE (reference sequence). V lost 2 bases, J lost 5 bases, and 13 bases lay in between. For the CDR3, the DNA is TGTGCCAGCAGCTTTGGGGGGGGCCGGACCGGGGAGCTGTTTTTT. It encodes CASSFGGGRTGELFF.

The chain couples TRBV11-2 to TRBJ2-2; TRBD1 is a possible D gene (5 bases). The V and J ends lost 1 base and 0 bases respectively, with 9 bases between them. Germline V gene data show CDR1 as SGHAT and CDR2 as FQNNGV. CDR3 size: 16 residues. CDR3 loop: CASSLGSRANTGELFF. In DNA, the CDR3 is TGTGCCAGCAGCTTAGGTTCCAGGGCGAACACCGGGGAGCTGTTTTTT.

J is TRBJ1-1 and V is TRBV27, with D possibly matching TRBD1 (5 bases). CDR1 and CDR2 (germline): MNHEY, SMNVEV (reference sequence). The CDR3 length is 15 residues. Trimming took 6 bases from V and 0 from J, leaving 14 bases between them. The CDR3 is CASRRGGWMNTEAFF. The CDR3 DNA sequence: TGTGCCAGCAGAAGGGGAGGATGGATGAACACTGAAGCTTTCTTT.